The 25 T cell receptor beta chains listed next were all sequenced from one sample in a study of shared clonotypes between healthy human individuals. The assay was immunoSEQ multiplex PCR, and TCRdb's table has in-frame clones only and misses some. Here the sample spans about 79,000 clones, around 57% being singletons. The sequenced sample was memory CD8+ T cells sorted from blood. Subset indicated: CD45RO+ cells pooled with CCR7-negative TemRA cells. The receptors were sampled from a man aged 30 to 39 in good health.

With regard to this clone: Other DNA sequences in the same sample also yield this CDR3. The CDR3 region has the DNA TGTGCCAGCAGCTCACTAGCGGGAGGCCTATACAATGAGCAGTTCTTC. It translates to CASSSLAGGLYNEQFF. The chain combines TRBV7-6 with TRBJ2-1; 12 positions agree with TRBD2. From germline, CDR1 is SGHVS and CDR2 FNYEAQ. V shed 4 bases and J 4 bases; nucleotides not matched to a gene: 5. The CDR3 extends over 16 amino acids.

The table lists this clone with a few counts. V is TRBV21-1 and J is TRBJ2-7; whether TRBD1, the table's D call, matches the DNA was not checked. TRBV21-1 is deemed a pseudogene. The CDR3 extends over 16 amino acids. This CDR3 reads CASSKEDSTPKGEQYF. The DNA of the CDR3 is TGTGCCAGCAGCAAGGAGGACAGCACCCCGAAGGGCGAGCAGTACTTC.

This clone was picked up many times. The J gene is TRBJ2-1, the V gene TRBV19, with a tentative D call TRBD2 (5 bases). Trimming shortened V by 4 bases and J by 6 bases, and 10 bases separated the two germline ends. Germline assignment: CDR1 LNHDA and CDR2 SQIVND (reference sequence). This CDR3 contains 13 residues. The chain's CDR3 is CASSTLSGNEQFF. In DNA, the CDR3 is TGTGCCAGTAGTACCCTCAGCGGCAATGAGCAGTTCTTC. Full variable domain (remainder filled in from reference TRBV19 and TRBJ2-1): DGGITQSPKYLFRKEGQNVTLSCEQNLNHDAMYWYRQDPGQGLRLIYYSQIVNDFQKGDIAEGYSVSREKKESFPLTVTSAQKNPTAFYLCASSTLSGNEQFFGPGTRLTVL.

J is TRBJ2-2 and V is TRBV28; D gene uncertain. This CDR3 has 15 amino acids. The V and J ends lost 4 bases and 4 bases respectively, with 13 bases between them. Germline CDR1 reads MDHEN; CDR2 reads SYDVKM. CDR3 DNA: TGTGCCAGCAGTTCGTTCGTACAGCTCACCGGGGAGCTGTTTTTT. Translating gives CASSSFVQLTGELFF.

This clone showed up just a few times. The V gene is TRBV25-1, the J gene TRBJ2-5; weak D call: TRBD2 (5 bases). The V gene's germline CDR1 is MGHDK and CDR2 SYGVNS. There are 14 residues in the CDR3. Trimming took 4 bases from V and 5 from J, leaving 14 bases between them. CDR3 residues: CASSGLPPRETQYF. CDR3 in DNA: TGTGCCAGCAGTGGACTACCCCCCAGGGAGACCCAGTACTTC.

The gene calls are TRBV7-9 and TRBJ2-3; weak D call: TRBD1 (6 bases). The V gene's germline CDR1 is SEHNR and CDR2 FQNEAQ (reference sequence). The CDR3 consists of 14 residues. The germline V and J ends were trimmed by 6 bases and 8 bases, with 18 bases remaining between them. CDR3 residues: CASREDSTWGTQYF. The DNA for the CDR3 is TGTGCCAGCAGAGAGGACAGCACCTGGGGTACGCAGTATTTT.

This clone was seen more than once but under ten times. The V and J genes are TRBV11-1 and TRBJ2-7, with D perhaps given as TRBD1 or TRBD2 (5 bases each). The CDR3 has 14 amino acids. CDR1 and CDR2 (germline): SGHAT, FQDESV (reference sequence). The germline V and J ends were trimmed by 1 base and 4 bases, with 11 bases remaining between them. This chain's CDR3 is CASSLVGGEYEQYF. As DNA, the CDR3 is TGTGCCAGCAGCTTAGTTGGGGGAGAATACGAGCAGTACTTC.

The gene calls are TRBV7-2 and TRBJ1-5; weak D call: TRBD1 (6 bases). Germline V gives CDR1 SGHTA, CDR2 FQGNSA. The V gene lost 5 bases and the J gene lost 3 bases, with 20 bases spanning the gap. This CDR3 has 17 amino acids. CDR3 protein: CASSPEQGFLNNQPQHF. The CDR3 bases are TGTGCCAGCAGCCCCGAACAGGGATTTTTGAACAATCAGCCCCAGCATTTT.

This clone was detected once. The V gene is TRBV6-1, the J gene TRBJ2-7; D unresolved. Looked up from germline, CDR1 is MNHNS and CDR2 is SASEGT. This CDR3 comprises 14 residues. V was cut by 5 bases and J by 1 base, with 12 bases left in between. CDR3 sequence: CASSRDGRSYEQYF. In DNA form, the CDR3 reads TGTGCCAGCAGTCGCGACGGGCGGTCCTACGAGCAGTACTTC.

V and J are TRBV7-9 and TRBJ2-7; D gene unclear. CDR1 and CDR2 from the germline V gene are SEHNR and FQNEAQ (reference sequence). Trimming shortened V by 4 bases and J by 8 bases, and 9 bases separated the two germline ends. This CDR3 contains 11 residues. CDR3: CASSSPSQQYF. The CDR3 DNA reads as TGTGCCAGCAGCTCACCGTCACAGCAGTACTTC.

This clone appeared a few times. V usage is TRBV19 and J usage is TRBJ1-2; D is unclear. Germline CDR1 is LNHDA and CDR2 is SQIVND (reference sequence). This CDR3 spans 13 amino acids. V dropped 5 bases and J dropped 8 bases, with 15 bases sitting between them. The CDR3 bases are TGTGCCAGTAGTCTGGGCCTAACTGTCGGCTACACCTTC. Translated: CASSLGLTVGYTF.

This clone was seen ten or more times. This CDR3 is also generated by other DNA sequences in the sample. The chain links TRBV6-4 to TRBJ2-6; unclear D gene. The CDR3 runs to 14 residues. CDR1 is MRHNA and CDR2 is SNTAGT in the germline V gene. V was trimmed by 2 bases and J by 2 bases, leaving 4 bases between them. CDR3 protein: CASSDGAGANVLTF. As DNA, the CDR3 is TGTGCCAGCAGTGACGGCGCTGGGGCCAACGTCCTGACTTTC.

The table lists this clone with many counts. The chain carries TRBV15 and TRBJ2-1, with 7 bases lining up with TRBD2. The CDR3 is made up of 15 amino acids. The germline V gene encodes CDR1 LNHNV and CDR2 YYDKDF (reference sequence). V was pared by 5 bases and J by 4 bases, with 8 bases of the junction left unmatched. CDR3 loop: CATSFKREGYNEQFF. CDR3 bases: TGTGCCACCAGCTTCAAGCGGGAAGGTTACAATGAGCAGTTCTTC.

The chain couples TRBV9 to TRBJ2-7; 12 nucleotides agree with TRBD2. Germline V CDR1 and CDR2: SGDLS, YYNGEE. The CDR3 is 17 amino acids. After removal of 0 bases from V and 0 bases from J, the junction contained 4 bases not matched to a gene. DNA for the CDR3: TGTGCCAGCAGCGTAGGACTAGCGGGAGTAGGCTCCTACGAGCAGTACTTC. It encodes CASSVGLAGVGSYEQYF.

The chain combines TRBV5-6 with TRBJ2-7; a possible D gene is TRBD2 (5 bases). V lost 9 bases, J lost 3 bases, and 16 bases lay in between. From germline, CDR1 is SGHDT and CDR2 YYEEEE. This CDR3 comprises 13 residues. In nucleotides, the CDR3 is TGTGCCACCTGCCCCCGGGGTAGCTACGAGCAGTACTTC. Translation gives CATCPRGSYEQYF.

This chain joins TRBV30 and TRBJ2-7; D is uncertain. Per the germline V gene, CDR1 is GTSNPN and CDR2 is SVGIG (reference sequence). The CDR3 extends over 14 amino acids. Trimming shortened V by 1 base and J by 5 bases, and 15 bases separated the two germline ends. CDR3 residues: CAWSGGWAQHEQYF. CDR3 sequence (DNA): TGTGCCTGGAGTGGAGGTTGGGCTCAACACGAGCAGTACTTC.

This clone was observed once. V gene TRBV2 combines with J gene TRBJ2-1, with 8 nucleotides matching TRBD2. CDR1 is SNHLY and CDR2 is FYNNEI in the germline V gene. V dropped 6 bases and J dropped 4; count of bases not matched to a gene: 11. This CDR3 comprises 16 residues. The CDR3 loop is CASRRTSTLLYNEQFF. The CDR3 nucleotides are TGTGCCAGCAGAAGGACTAGCACCCTACTGTACAATGAGCAGTTCTTC.

Concerning this clone: A far larger clone differs by one base, so this is likely a read error. This rearrangement joins TRBV28 to TRBJ1-1; 8 bases fit TRBD1. Germline V CDR1 and CDR2: MDHEN, SYDVKM. V trimming: 6 bases; J trimming: 6 bases; junction bases outside the gene matches: 12. The CDR3 totals 15 residues. CDR3 in amino acids: CASRSLTGDASEAFF. In nucleotides, the CDR3 is TGTGCCAGCAGGAGTTTGACAGGGGACGCGTCTGAAGCTTTCTTT.

This sequence joins TRBV7-9 and TRBJ1-1; the D gene is possibly TRBD1 (5 bases). The CDR3 spans 12 residues. Germline V gives CDR1 SEHNR, CDR2 FQNEAQ (reference sequence). Trimming left V 5 bases short and J 8 bases short, with 12 bases between. The CDR3 spells CASSLRGSEAFF. The CDR3 DNA reads as TGTGCCAGCAGCCTAAGGGGTTCCGAAGCTTTCTTT.

The chain is built from TRBV27 and TRBJ2-1; 7 bases are a match to TRBD2. Germline V gives CDR1 MNHEY, CDR2 SMNVEV (reference sequence). The CDR3 length is 16 residues. The ends lost 1 base at V and 5 bases at J; junction bases unmatched: 8. The CDR3 protein is CASSLFRASGNNEQFF. Written as DNA, the CDR3 is TGTGCCAGCAGTTTATTTAGGGCTAGCGGTAACAATGAGCAGTTCTTC.

The chain links TRBV28 to TRBJ2-7; 11 nucleotides agree with TRBD2. In germline, CDR1 is MDHEN, CDR2 SYDVKM. This CDR3 comprises 12 residues. Trimming removed 10 bases from V and 2 bases from J; junction bases left unmatched: 1. This chain's CDR3 is CATSGRTYEQYF. CDR3 nucleotides: TGTGCCACTAGCGGGAGGACCTACGAGCAGTACTTC.

At least ten counts were recorded for this clone. The rearrangement uses TRBV19 and TRBJ2-1; TRBD1 matches 9 bases. After removal of 3 bases from V and 6 bases from J, the junction contained 6 bases not matched to a gene. The CDR3 is made up of 15 amino acids. Per the germline V gene, CDR1 is LNHDA and CDR2 is SQIVND (reference sequence). The chain's CDR3 is CASSIVGQGTNEQFF. In DNA, the CDR3 is TGTGCCAGTAGTATCGTAGGACAGGGGACCAATGAGCAGTTCTTC.

The V gene is TRBV5-1, the J gene TRBJ2-5; D unclear. The CDR3 consists of 13 residues. Germline CDR1 and CDR2: SGHRS and YFSETQ. The V and J ends lost 0 bases and 4 bases respectively, with 7 bases between them. CDR3 region: CASSLDNIETQYF. The CDR3 DNA reads TGCGCCAGCAGCTTGGATAATATAGAGACCCAGTACTTC.

V and J are TRBV19 and TRBJ1-2; D remains unclear. In germline, CDR1 is LNHDA, CDR2 SQIVND (reference sequence). This CDR3 is built from 14 residues. Trimming took 3 bases from V and 2 from J, leaving 10 bases between them. CDR3 region: CASSIARPNYGYTF. In DNA, the CDR3 is TGTGCCAGTAGTATCGCGCGGCCGAACTATGGCTACACCTTC.

The chain joins TRBV5-4 to TRBJ2-7; weak D call: TRBD1 (6 bases). Trimming took 4 bases from V and 1 from J, leaving 12 bases between them. Germline CDR1 reads SGHNT; CDR2 reads YYREEE (reference sequence). The CDR3 spans 14 residues. CDR3 loop: CASSPERGSYEQYF. The CDR3 DNA sequence: TGTGCCAGCAGCCCCGAGAGGGGGTCCTACGAGCAGTACTTC. The full variable domain, with the rest looked up from reference TRBV5-4 and TRBJ2-7, is ETGVTQSPTHLIKTRGQQVTLRCSSQSGHNTVSWYQQALGQGPQFIFQYYREEENGRGNFPPRFSGLQFPNYSSELNVNALELDDSALYLCASSPERGSYEQYFGPGTRLTVT.